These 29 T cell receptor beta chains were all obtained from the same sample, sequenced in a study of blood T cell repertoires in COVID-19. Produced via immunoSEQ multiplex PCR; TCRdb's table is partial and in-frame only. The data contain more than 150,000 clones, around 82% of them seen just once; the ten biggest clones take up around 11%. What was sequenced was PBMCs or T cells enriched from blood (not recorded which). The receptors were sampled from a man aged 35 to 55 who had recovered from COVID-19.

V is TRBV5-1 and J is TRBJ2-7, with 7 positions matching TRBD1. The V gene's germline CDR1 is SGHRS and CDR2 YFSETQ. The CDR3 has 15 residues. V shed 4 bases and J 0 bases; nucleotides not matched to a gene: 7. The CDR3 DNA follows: TGCGCCAGCAGCCCAAGACAGGGAAGCTCCTACGAGCAGTACTTC. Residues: CASSPRQGSSYEQYF.

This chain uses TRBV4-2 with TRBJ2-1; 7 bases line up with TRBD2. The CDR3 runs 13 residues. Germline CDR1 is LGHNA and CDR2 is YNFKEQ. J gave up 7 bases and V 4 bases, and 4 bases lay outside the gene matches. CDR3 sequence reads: CASSPLRGNEQFF. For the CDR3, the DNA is TGTGCCAGCAGCCCGTTGCGGGGGAATGAGCAGTTCTTC.

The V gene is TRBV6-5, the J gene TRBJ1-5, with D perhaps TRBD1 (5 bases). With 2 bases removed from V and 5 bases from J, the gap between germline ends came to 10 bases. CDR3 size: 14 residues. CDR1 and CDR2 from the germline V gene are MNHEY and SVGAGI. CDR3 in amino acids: CASSYRAGHQPQHF. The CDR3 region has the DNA TGTGCCAGCAGTTACAGGGCAGGGCATCAGCCCCAGCATTTT.

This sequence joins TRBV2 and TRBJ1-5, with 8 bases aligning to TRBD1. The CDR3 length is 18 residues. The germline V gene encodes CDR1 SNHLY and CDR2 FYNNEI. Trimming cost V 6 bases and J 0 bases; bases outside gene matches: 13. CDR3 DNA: TGTGCCAGCAGGGGCCTCAACGGACAGGGAAGTAGCAATCAGCCCCAGCATTTT. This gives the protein CASRGLNGQGSSNQPQHF.

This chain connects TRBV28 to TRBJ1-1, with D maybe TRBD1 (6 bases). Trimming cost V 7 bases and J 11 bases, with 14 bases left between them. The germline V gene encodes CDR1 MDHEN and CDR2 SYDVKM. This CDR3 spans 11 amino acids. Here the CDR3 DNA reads TGTGCCAGCACCTCAGGGGCGACGGCTTTCTTT. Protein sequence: CASTSGATAFF.

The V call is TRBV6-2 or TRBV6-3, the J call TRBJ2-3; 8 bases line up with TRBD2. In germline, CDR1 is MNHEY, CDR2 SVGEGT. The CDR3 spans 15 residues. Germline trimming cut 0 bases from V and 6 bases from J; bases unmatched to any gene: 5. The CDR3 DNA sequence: TGTGCCAGCAGTTACTCTCCAGCGGGAGCTGATACGCAGTATTTT. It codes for CASSYSPAGADTQYF.

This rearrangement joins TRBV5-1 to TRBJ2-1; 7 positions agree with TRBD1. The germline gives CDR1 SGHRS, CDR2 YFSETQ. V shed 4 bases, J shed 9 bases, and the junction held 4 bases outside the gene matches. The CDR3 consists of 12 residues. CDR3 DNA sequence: TGCGCCAGCAGCCCGCAGGGGGTTGAGCAGTTCTTC. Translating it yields CASSPQGVEQFF.

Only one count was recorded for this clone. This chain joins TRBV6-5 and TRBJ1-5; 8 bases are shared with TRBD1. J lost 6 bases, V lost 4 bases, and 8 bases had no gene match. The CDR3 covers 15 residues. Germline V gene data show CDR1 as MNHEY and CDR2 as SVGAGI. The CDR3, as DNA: TGTGCCAGCAGTTCACCGGGACAGGTGGGTCAGCCCCAGCATTTT. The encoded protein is CASSSPGQVGQPQHF.

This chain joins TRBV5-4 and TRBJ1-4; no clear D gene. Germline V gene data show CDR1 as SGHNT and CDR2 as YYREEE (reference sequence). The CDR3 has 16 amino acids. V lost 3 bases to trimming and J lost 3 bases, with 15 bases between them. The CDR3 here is CASSSQAWAANEKLFF. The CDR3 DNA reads TGTGCCAGCAGCTCCCAGGCTTGGGCCGCTAATGAAAAACTGTTTTTT.

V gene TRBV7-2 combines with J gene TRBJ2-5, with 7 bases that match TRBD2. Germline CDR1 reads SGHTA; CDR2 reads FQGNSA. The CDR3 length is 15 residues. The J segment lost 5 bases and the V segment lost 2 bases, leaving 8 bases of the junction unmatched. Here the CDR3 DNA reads TGTGCCAGCAGCTTAAGGGCGGGAGTAGGGGAGACCCAGTACTTC. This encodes CASSLRAGVGETQYF.

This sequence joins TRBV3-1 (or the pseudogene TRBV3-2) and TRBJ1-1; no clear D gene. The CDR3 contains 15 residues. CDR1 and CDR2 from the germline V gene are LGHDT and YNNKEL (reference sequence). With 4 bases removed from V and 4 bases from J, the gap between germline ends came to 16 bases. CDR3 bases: TGTGCCAGCAGCCCTACGGGAGCGGGTCCCACTGAAGCTTTCTTT. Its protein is CASSPTGAGPTEAFF.

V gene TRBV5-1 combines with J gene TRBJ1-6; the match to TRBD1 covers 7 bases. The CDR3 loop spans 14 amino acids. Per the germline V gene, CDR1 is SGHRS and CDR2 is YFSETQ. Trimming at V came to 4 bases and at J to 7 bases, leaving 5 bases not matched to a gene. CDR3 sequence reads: CASSAGQTNSPLHF. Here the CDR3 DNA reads TGCGCCAGCAGCGCGGGACAGACCAATTCACCCCTCCACTTT.

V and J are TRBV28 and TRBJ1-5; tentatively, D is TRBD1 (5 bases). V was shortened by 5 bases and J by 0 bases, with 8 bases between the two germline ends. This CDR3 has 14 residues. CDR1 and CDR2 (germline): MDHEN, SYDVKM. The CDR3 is CASSQGHSNQPQHF. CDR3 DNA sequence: TGTGCCAGCAGTCAGGGTCATAGCAATCAGCCCCAGCATTTT. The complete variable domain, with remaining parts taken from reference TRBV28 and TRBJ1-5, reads DVKVTQSSRYLVKRTGEKVFLECVQDMDHENMFWYRQDPGLGLRLIYFSYDVKMKEKGDIPEGYSVSREKKERFSLILESASTNQTSMYLCASSQGHSNQPQHFGDGTRLSIL.

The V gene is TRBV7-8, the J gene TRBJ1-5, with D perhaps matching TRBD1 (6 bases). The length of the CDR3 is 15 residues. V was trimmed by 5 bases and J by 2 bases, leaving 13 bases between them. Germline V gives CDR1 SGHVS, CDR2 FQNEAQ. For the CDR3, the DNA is TGTGCCAGCAGCGACGCCCACAGGGGCAATCAGCCCCAGCATTTT. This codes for CASSDAHRGNQPQHF.

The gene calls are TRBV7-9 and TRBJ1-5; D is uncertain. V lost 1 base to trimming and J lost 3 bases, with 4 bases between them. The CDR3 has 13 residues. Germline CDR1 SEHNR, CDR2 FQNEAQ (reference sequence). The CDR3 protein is CASSLVVNQPQHF. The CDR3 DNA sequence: TGTGCCAGCAGCTTAGTCGTCAATCAGCCCCAGCATTTT. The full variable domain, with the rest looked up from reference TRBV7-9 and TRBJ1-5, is DTGVSQNPRHKITKRGQNVTFRCDPISEHNRLYWYRQTLGQGPEFLTYFQNEAQLEKSRLLSDRFSAERPKGSFSTLEIQRTEQGDSAMYLCASSLVVNQPQHFGDGTRLSIL.

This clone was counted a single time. For the CDR3, the DNA is TGTGCCAGCAGTTACTGGCAGGTCCGGGAAAAACTGTTTTTT. Amino acids: CASSYWQVREKLFF. This chain uses TRBV6-2 or TRBV6-3 with TRBJ1-4; D is unclear. The V end was cut by 1 base, the J end by 8 bases, with 11 bases between. From germline, CDR1 is MNHEY and CDR2 SVGEGT. The CDR3 has 14 amino acids.

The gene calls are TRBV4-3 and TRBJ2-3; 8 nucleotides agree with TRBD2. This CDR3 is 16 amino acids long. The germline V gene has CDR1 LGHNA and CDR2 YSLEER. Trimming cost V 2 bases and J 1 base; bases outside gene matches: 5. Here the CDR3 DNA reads TGCGCCAGCAGCCAAAATTCCGGGGGGGGCACAGATACGCAGTATTTT. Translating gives CASSQNSGGGTDTQYF.

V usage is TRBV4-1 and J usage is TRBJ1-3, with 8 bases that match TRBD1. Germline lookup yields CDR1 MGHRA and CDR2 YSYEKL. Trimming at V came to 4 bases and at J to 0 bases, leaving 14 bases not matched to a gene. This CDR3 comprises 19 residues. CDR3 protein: CASSRHEDRVGSSGNTIYF. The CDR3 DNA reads TGCGCCAGCAGCCGTCACGAGGACAGGGTGGGGTCCTCTGGAAACACCATATATTTT.

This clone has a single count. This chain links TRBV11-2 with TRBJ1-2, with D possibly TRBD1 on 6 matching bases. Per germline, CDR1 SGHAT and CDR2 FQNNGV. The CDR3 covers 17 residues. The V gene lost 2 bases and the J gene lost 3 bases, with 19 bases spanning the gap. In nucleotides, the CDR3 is TGTGCCAGCAGCTTAAGGGAAGGGTTGGACAGACACTATGGCTACACCTTC. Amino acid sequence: CASSLREGLDRHYGYTF.

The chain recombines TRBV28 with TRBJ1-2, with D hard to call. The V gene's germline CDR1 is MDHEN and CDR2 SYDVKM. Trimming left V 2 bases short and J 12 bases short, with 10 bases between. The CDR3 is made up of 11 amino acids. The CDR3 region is CASSLQGSHTF. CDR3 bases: TGTGCCAGCAGTTTACAAGGGAGTCACACCTTC.

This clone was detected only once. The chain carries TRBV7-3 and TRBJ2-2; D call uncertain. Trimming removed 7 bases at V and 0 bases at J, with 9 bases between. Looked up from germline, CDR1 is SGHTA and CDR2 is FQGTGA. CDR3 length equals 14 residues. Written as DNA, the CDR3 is TGTGCCAGCACGCCGACTCCGAACACCGGGGAGCTGTTTTTT. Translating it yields CASTPTPNTGELFF.

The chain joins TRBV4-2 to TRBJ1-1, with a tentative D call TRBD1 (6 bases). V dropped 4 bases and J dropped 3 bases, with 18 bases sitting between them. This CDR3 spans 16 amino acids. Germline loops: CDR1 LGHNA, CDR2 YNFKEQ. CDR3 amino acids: CASSLMGGAEDTEAFF. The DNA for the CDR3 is TGTGCCAGCAGCCTAATGGGGGGGGCGGAGGACACTGAAGCTTTCTTT.

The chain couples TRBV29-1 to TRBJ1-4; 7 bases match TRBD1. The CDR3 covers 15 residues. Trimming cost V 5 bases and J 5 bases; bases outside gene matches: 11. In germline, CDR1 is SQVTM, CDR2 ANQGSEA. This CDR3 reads CSVRVEGALNEKLFF. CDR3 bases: TGCAGCGTTCGAGTTGAGGGGGCTCTCAATGAAAAACTGTTTTTT.

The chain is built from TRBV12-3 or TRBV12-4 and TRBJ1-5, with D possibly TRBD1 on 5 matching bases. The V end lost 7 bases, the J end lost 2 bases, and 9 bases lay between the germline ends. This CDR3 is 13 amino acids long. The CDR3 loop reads CASNPQGNQPQHF. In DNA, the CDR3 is TGTGCCAGCAACCCACAGGGCAATCAGCCCCAGCATTTT.

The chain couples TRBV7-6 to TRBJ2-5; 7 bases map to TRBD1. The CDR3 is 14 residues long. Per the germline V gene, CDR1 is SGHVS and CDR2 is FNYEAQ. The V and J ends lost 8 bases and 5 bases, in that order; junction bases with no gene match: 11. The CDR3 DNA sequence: TGTGCCAGCGGCCAGACAGGGCTTGCCGAGACCCAGTACTTC. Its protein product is CASGQTGLAETQYF.

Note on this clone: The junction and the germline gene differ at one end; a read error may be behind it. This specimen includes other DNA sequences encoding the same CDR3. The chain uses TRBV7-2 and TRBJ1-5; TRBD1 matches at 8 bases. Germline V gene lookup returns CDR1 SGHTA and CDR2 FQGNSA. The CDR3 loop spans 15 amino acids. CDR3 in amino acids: CASSLGQGSNQPQHF. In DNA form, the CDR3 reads TGTGCCAGCAGTTTAGGACAGGGTAGCAATCAGCCCCAGCATTTT.

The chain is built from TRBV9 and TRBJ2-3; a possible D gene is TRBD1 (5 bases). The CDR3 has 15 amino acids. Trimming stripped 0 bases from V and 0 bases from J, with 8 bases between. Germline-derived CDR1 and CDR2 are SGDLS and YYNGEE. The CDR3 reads CASSVEGLSTDTQYF. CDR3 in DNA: TGTGCCAGCAGCGTAGAGGGGCTTAGCACAGATACGCAGTATTTT.

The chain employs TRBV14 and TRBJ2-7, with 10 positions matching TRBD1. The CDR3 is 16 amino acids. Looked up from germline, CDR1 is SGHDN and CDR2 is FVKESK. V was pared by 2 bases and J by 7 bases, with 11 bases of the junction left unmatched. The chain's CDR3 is CASSQTQRQGAREQYF. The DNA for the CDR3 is TGTGCCAGCAGCCAAACTCAGAGACAGGGGGCGCGAGAGCAGTACTTC.

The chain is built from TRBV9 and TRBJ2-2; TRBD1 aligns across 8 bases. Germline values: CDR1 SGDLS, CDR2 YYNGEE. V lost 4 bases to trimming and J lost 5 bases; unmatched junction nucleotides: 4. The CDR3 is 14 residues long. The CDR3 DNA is TGTGCCAGCAGCTCGACAGGGGCTACCGGGGAGCTGTTTTTT. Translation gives CASSSTGATGELFF.